This T cell receptor (beta chain) was obtained from a study of T cell repertoires in cytomegalovirus infection. Study summary: Public TCR beta signatures were indicative of both CMV infection and a matching HLA type.

As concerns this clonotype: What it binds is not known.

TCRdb processed the reads anew with MiXCR; each CDR3 protein has one entry. The profile shows fewer than 650,000 distinct CDR3 sequences, about 40% of them singletons. This specimen was cultured PBMCs, taken from culture after CMV antigen stimulation. The clonotype comes from a human donor in good health (CMV status not recorded). Some clones in this sample may be carry-over from other donors' samples.

This CDR3 is CASSFSAMDTEAFF. CDR3 coding DNA: TGTGCCAGCAGTTTCTCAGCAATGGACACTGAAGCTTTCTTT. The chain combines TRBV12-3 or TRBV12-4 with TRBJ1-1; D gene ambiguous. The CDR3 runs to 14 residues. Trimming stripped 3 bases from V and 3 bases from J, with 11 bases between.